Each of the 28 T cell receptor beta chains below was sequenced from the same sample in a study of shared clonotypes between healthy human individuals (dated by TCRdb to 2019 to 2021). Receptor amplification or capture employed the immunoSEQ multiplex PCR assay. TCRdb obtained this table from immuneACCESS and retained in-frame rearrangements with V and J assigned. These tables miss some clones; where compared with another copy, unresolved V genes account for less than half of the shortfall, and the remainder is unexplained. Present in this sample are about 2.1 million clones, more than 85% of which were seen just once. The ten largest clones take up 1.5% to 2% of the sample. CD8 naive samples were obtained by positive selection for CCR7 among CD45RO-negative cells, yielding a CD45RA+CCR7+ population from which TemRA cells were excluded. Sequenced sample: naive CD8+ T cells from PBMCs. The sample's cell subset or site, from its label and the paper: CD45RA+CCR7+. The receptors stem from a man aged 18 to 30 in good health. Some clones in this sample may be carry-over from other donors' samples.

The chain has TRBV11-2 and TRBJ1-2, with a tentative D call TRBD1 (6 bases). The CDR3 length is 15 residues. Germline lookup yields CDR1 SGHAT and CDR2 FQNNGV. Trimming removed 5 bases at V and 5 bases at J, with 18 bases between. The CDR3 protein is CASSLGGTGGYGYTF. CDR3 DNA sequence: TGTGCCAGCAGCCTAGGGGGAACGGGGGGATATGGCTACACCTTC.

V is TRBV4-2 and J is TRBJ2-1; 9 bases line up with TRBD1. Germline lookup yields CDR1 LGHNA and CDR2 YNFKEQ. Trimming took 3 bases from V and 9 from J; bases not matched to a gene: 9. This CDR3 contains 15 residues. The DNA of the CDR3 is TGTGCCAGCAGCCATCCCGGGACAGGGTCCTTTGAGCAGTTCTTC. It translates to CASSHPGTGSFEQFF.

The V and J genes are TRBV6-1 and TRBJ1-2; D gene unclear. From germline, CDR1 is MNHNS and CDR2 SASEGT. CDR3 size: 13 residues. Trimming took 8 bases from V and 6 from J, leaving 16 bases between them. This CDR3 reads CASSPPGTNGYTF. The CDR3 DNA reads TGTGCCAGCTCACCCCCCGGAACGAATGGCTACACCTTC.

This rearrangement joins TRBV19 to TRBJ2-1, with 7 bases fitting TRBD1. CDR3 length: 13 amino acids. Germline CDR1 is LNHDA and CDR2 is SQIVND (reference sequence). Trimming removed 6 bases from V and 5 bases from J; junction bases left unmatched: 4. The CDR3 loop reads CASSDRAHNEQFF. The CDR3 nucleotides read TGTGCCAGTAGCGACAGGGCTCACAATGAGCAGTTCTTC.

This chain joins TRBV19 and TRBJ2-7; D ambiguous. Germline V gene sequence: CDR1 LNHDA, CDR2 SQIVND (reference sequence). The CDR3 extends over 16 amino acids. The germline V and J ends were trimmed by 2 bases and 2 bases, with 16 bases remaining between them. CDR3 loop: CASSIIARAVTYEQYF. CDR3 bases: TGTGCCAGTAGTATAATCGCCCGGGCAGTCACCTACGAGCAGTACTTC.

The chain links TRBV10-3 to TRBJ1-1; unclear D gene. Germline values: CDR1 ENHRY, CDR2 SYGVKD. The CDR3 covers 15 residues. With 0 bases removed from V and 1 base from J, the gap between germline ends came to 9 bases. CDR3 amino acids: CAISESVEENTEAFF. CDR3 coding DNA: TGTGCCATCAGTGAGTCAGTAGAGGAGAACACTGAAGCTTTCTTT.

This chain joins TRBV5-1 and TRBJ2-2; no reliable D call. This CDR3 has 17 amino acids. Germline-derived CDR1 and CDR2 are SGHRS and YFSETQ. Trimming pared 1 base from V and 5 bases from J, leaving 18 bases between. CDR3 residues: CASSLLRKDARTGELFF. CDR3 coding DNA: TGCGCCAGCAGCTTGTTGCGGAAGGACGCGAGGACCGGGGAGCTGTTTTTT.

The chain couples TRBV29-1 to TRBJ2-5; D is possibly TRBD1 or TRBD2 (5 bases each). V lost 7 bases to trimming and J lost 1 base, with 16 bases between them. CDR1 and CDR2 (germline): SQVTM, ANQGSEA. The CDR3 runs to 14 residues. The CDR3 loop is CSAPMTGPQETQYF. In nucleotides, the CDR3 is TGCAGCGCCCCCATGACGGGACCCCAAGAGACCCAGTACTTC.

The genes are TRBV5-1 and TRBJ1-2; perhaps TRBD1 as D (5 bases). Trimming took off 3 bases at V and 2 bases at J, with 11 bases between the two ends. Germline values: CDR1 SGHRS, CDR2 YFSETQ. The length of the CDR3 is 14 residues. CDR3 sequence: CASSWGLANYGYTF. CDR3 coding DNA: TGCGCCAGCAGCTGGGGACTGGCGAACTATGGCTACACCTTC.

V gene TRBV7-9 combines with J gene TRBJ1-4; 8 bases fit TRBD1. The CDR3 has 16 residues. The germline V gene has CDR1 SEHNR and CDR2 FQNEAQ (reference sequence). The ends lost 1 base at V and 8 bases at J; junction bases unmatched: 9. The CDR3 DNA reads as TGTGCCAGCAGCTTAGAGACCGCAGGGGGCCAGGAAAAACTGTTTTTT. Translation gives CASSLETAGGQEKLFF.

This clone was recorded once. V is TRBV28 and J is TRBJ1-6; the match to TRBD1 covers 8 bases. The CDR3 is 16 amino acids. Germline-derived CDR1 and CDR2 are MDHEN and SYDVKM. V lost 5 bases and J lost 5; bases outside the gene matches: 8. CDR3 loop: CASSPETGANNSPLHF. Here the CDR3 DNA reads TGTGCCAGCAGTCCAGAGACAGGGGCTAATAATTCACCCCTCCACTTT.

Concerning this clone itself: Other DNA variants within this sample encode the same CDR3. The V and J genes are TRBV5-1 and TRBJ2-1; the D gene is possibly TRBD2 (6 bases). V lost 2 bases, J lost 0 bases, and 12 bases lay in between. The V gene's germline CDR1 is SGHRS and CDR2 YFSETQ. The CDR3 contains 16 residues. The chain's CDR3 is CASSFGGVSSYNEQFF. In nucleotides, the CDR3 is TGCGCCAGCAGCTTCGGCGGGGTTAGCTCCTACAATGAGCAGTTCTTC. Full variable domain (missing parts from reference TRBV5-1 and TRBJ2-1): KAGVTQTPRYLIKTRGQQVTLSCSPISGHRSVSWYQQTPGQGLQFLFEYFSETQRNKGNFPGRFSGRQFSNSRSEMNVSTLELGDSALYLCASSFGGVSSYNEQFFGPGTRLTVL.

The rearrangement links TRBV19 to TRBJ1-3; maybe TRBD1 (5 bases). The CDR3 contains 16 residues. Germline V gene data show CDR1 as LNHDA and CDR2 as SQIVND (reference sequence). V lost 5 bases to trimming and J lost 2 bases, with 16 bases between them. The CDR3 DNA reads as TGTGCCAGTAGTTTACCGGGGCTGAGTGCTGGAAACACCATATATTTT. As protein: CASSLPGLSAGNTIYF.

The CDR3 nucleotides read TGTGCCAGCAGCAAAGCCCTAGGAGAGACCCAGTACTTC. Amino acids: CASSKALGETQYF. V usage is TRBV21-1 and J usage is TRBJ2-5; the table gives TRBD2 as D, unverified against the DNA. TRBV21-1 is shown as a pseudogene. This CDR3 is built from 13 residues.

The chain carries TRBV6-1 and TRBJ1-5; D is undetermined. Per germline, CDR1 MNHNS and CDR2 SASEGT. V was cut by 8 bases and J by 7 bases, with 15 bases left in between. The CDR3 extends over 13 amino acids. The CDR3 DNA is TGTGCCAGCGAGGAATCCGTGGACCAGCCCCAGCATTTT. Translation: CASEESVDQPQHF.

Details on this clone: At the DNA level, this CDR3 is encoded by other sequences in the same sample as well. This chain links TRBV7-9 with TRBJ2-7; 12 nucleotides line up with TRBD2. The CDR3 contains 14 residues. Germline trimming cut 5 bases from V and 3 bases from J; bases unmatched to any gene: 2. In germline, CDR1 is SEHNR, CDR2 FQNEAQ (reference sequence). CDR3 sequence (DNA): TGTGCCAGCAGCCCGACTAGCGGGAGCTACGAGCAGTACTTC. This sequence encodes CASSPTSGSYEQYF. Combining the CDR3 with reference TRBV7-9 and TRBJ2-7 gives the whole variable domain DTGVSQNPRHKITKRGQNVTFRCDPISEHNRLYWYRQTLGQGPEFLTYFQNEAQLEKSRLLSDRFSAERPKGSFSTLEIQRTEQGDSAMYLCASSPTSGSYEQYFGPGTRLTVT.

A remark on this clone: The sample has other DNA sequences that encode this CDR3 too. The chain has TRBV15 and TRBJ2-7, with D perhaps assigned TRBD1 or TRBD2 (5 bases each). Trimming removed 1 base from V and 3 bases from J, with 10 bases in between. Germline V gene sequence: CDR1 LNHNV, CDR2 YYDKDF (reference sequence). The CDR3 spans 14 residues. The CDR3 nucleotides are TGTGCCACCAGCAGAGGAGGGGAAAACTACGAGCAGTACTTC. Translated: CATSRGGENYEQYF.

This chain connects TRBV10-3 to TRBJ1-2; possibly TRBD1 for D (6 bases). Germline V gene lookup returns CDR1 ENHRY and CDR2 SYGVKD. The CDR3 length is 17 residues. Trimming removed 0 bases from V and 4 bases from J, with 18 bases in between. The CDR3: CAISESDFKDRIYGYTF. CDR3 sequence (DNA): TGTGCCATCAGTGAGTCGGATTTTAAGGACAGAATCTATGGCTACACCTTC.

V gene TRBV28 combines with J gene TRBJ2-7; 14 bases are shared with TRBD2. The length of the CDR3 is 15 residues. J lost 7 bases, V lost 3 bases, and 5 bases had no gene match. Germline CDR1 reads MDHEN; CDR2 reads SYDVKM. CDR3 in DNA: TGTGCCAGCAGTTTGACGGGACTAGCGGGAGATGAGCAGTACTTC. Amino acids: CASSLTGLAGDEQYF.

The chain couples TRBV4-3 to TRBJ2-1, with 8 bases identical to TRBD2. V trimming: 2 bases; J trimming: 3 bases; junction bases outside the gene matches: 6. Germline assignment: CDR1 LGHNA and CDR2 YSLEER. This CDR3 spans 16 amino acids. Here the CDR3 reads CASSQSGLAHYNEQFF. CDR3 nucleotide sequence: TGCGCCAGCAGCCAATCAGGACTAGCCCACTACAATGAGCAGTTCTTC.

This sequence joins TRBV2 and TRBJ1-1; D ambiguous. The CDR3 consists of 14 residues. Germline CDR1 SNHLY, CDR2 FYNNEI. Deletions cut 7 bases from V and 2 bases from J, with 14 bases between. CDR3 loop: CASIGPGGNTEAFF. The CDR3 DNA follows: TGTGCCAGCATTGGACCGGGAGGCAACACTGAAGCTTTCTTT.

The chain links TRBV5-1 to TRBJ2-6; 8 bases are shared with TRBD1. This CDR3 spans 14 amino acids. The ends lost 3 bases at V and 12 bases at J; junction bases unmatched: 8. CDR1 and CDR2 from the germline V gene are SGHRS and YFSETQ. The CDR3 is CASSSSGGRGVLTF. The CDR3 coding sequence is TGCGCCAGCAGCTCATCAGGGGGCAGGGGCGTCCTGACTTTC.

The chain employs TRBV28 and TRBJ2-3, with D perhaps matching TRBD2 (6 bases). Germline V gene sequence: CDR1 MDHEN, CDR2 SYDVKM. The CDR3 has 14 amino acids. V gave up 3 bases and J gave up 3 bases, with 10 bases separating them. The CDR3 DNA sequence: TGTGCCAGCAGTTTGGTTGCGGGGACAGATACGCAGTATTTT. Residues: CASSLVAGTDTQYF. Complete variable domain (other parts from reference TRBV28 and TRBJ2-3): DVKVTQSSRYLVKRTGEKVFLECVQDMDHENMFWYRQDPGLGLRLIYFSYDVKMKEKGDIPEGYSVSREKKERFSLILESASTNQTSMYLCASSLVAGTDTQYFGPGTRLTVL.

This chain uses TRBV19 with TRBJ2-2, with a tentative D call TRBD2 (6 bases). V was cut by 6 bases and J by 6 bases, with 17 bases left in between. Per the germline V gene, CDR1 is LNHDA and CDR2 is SQIVND (reference sequence). This CDR3 comprises 15 residues. DNA for the CDR3: TGTGCCAGTAGATTTATCGGGAGTCGAGCCGGGGAGCTGTTTTTT. This encodes CASRFIGSRAGELFF.

V and J are TRBV11-2 and TRBJ1-1, with no clear D. V lost 5 bases, J lost 6 bases, and 10 bases lay in between. CDR3 length: 12 residues. Germline values: CDR1 SGHAT, CDR2 FQNNGV. The CDR3 protein is CASSPFNAEAFF. CDR3 DNA: TGTGCCAGCAGCCCCTTTAATGCTGAAGCTTTCTTT.

V and J are TRBV30 and TRBJ2-1; 13 positions agree with TRBD2. This CDR3 contains 16 residues. Unmatched junction bases numbered 6, after V lost 2 bases and J lost 5 bases. CDR1 and CDR2 from the germline V gene are GTSNPN and SVGIG (reference sequence). CDR3 amino acids: CAWSLLAGGPNNEQFF. Here the CDR3 DNA reads TGTGCCTGGAGTTTACTAGCGGGAGGGCCCAACAATGAGCAGTTCTTC.

The chain carries TRBV27 and TRBJ2-7, with D possibly TRBD2 on 7 matching bases. Deletions cut 6 bases from V and 6 bases from J, with 12 bases between. The germline V gene encodes CDR1 MNHEY and CDR2 SMNVEV (reference sequence). This CDR3 contains 12 residues. The CDR3 loop is CASSWGGAEQYF. The CDR3, as DNA: TGTGCCAGCAGCTGGGGGGGGGCCGAGCAGTACTTC.

This chain links TRBV6-5 with TRBJ2-3; tentative D call: TRBD2 (6 bases). V shed 4 bases and J shed 1 base, with 6 bases lying between them. The length of the CDR3 is 13 residues. CDR1 and CDR2 from the germline V gene are MNHEY and SVGAGI. CDR3 loop: CASSWGGTDTQYF. The CDR3 coding sequence is TGTGCCAGCAGTTGGGGGGGCACAGATACGCAGTATTTT.